Shown below are 10 T cell receptor beta chains from a single sample sequenced in a study of vaccination and CD4 T cells after COVID-19. The study sequenced cultured CD4+ T cell DNA using the Oncomine TCR Beta short-read assay. Each CDR3 protein gets one entry after TCRdb re-called the PCR reads with MiXCR. The sample carries several thousand distinct CDR3 sequences, around 66% recorded once. The antigens of these receptors remain unknown. Specified treatment: approximately 9-day PBMC culture with coronavirus spike peptide pools or control peptides (ViraFEST assay). The source was cultured CD4+ T cells from blood, collected after SARS-CoV-2 vaccination. These receptors were collected from a human donor with COVID-19.

The chain combines TRBV5-4 with TRBJ1-2; D remains unclear. The CDR3 is 13 residues long. Germline V CDR1 and CDR2: SGHNT, YYREEE (reference sequence). With 4 bases removed from V and 1 base from J, the gap between germline ends came to 8 bases. CDR3 sequence: CASSAGLNYGYTF. CDR3 DNA sequence: TGTGCCAGCAGCGCAGGACTTAACTATGGCTACACCTTC. Complete variable domain (other parts from reference TRBV5-4 and TRBJ1-2): ETGVTQSPTHLIKTRGQQVTLRCSSQSGHNTVSWYQQALGQGPQFIFQYYREEENGRGNFPPRFSGLQFPNYSSELNVNALELDDSALYLCASSAGLNYGYTFGSGTRLTVV.

The chain has TRBV11-3 and TRBJ1-1; 7 nucleotides match TRBD1. Looked up from germline, CDR1 is SGHNT and CDR2 is YENEEA. V lost 5 bases and J lost 4; bases outside the gene matches: 7. There are 14 residues in the CDR3. CDR3 nucleotides: TGTGCCAGCAGCACTCGACAGGGCAGCACTGAAGCTTTCTTT. Amino acids: CASSTRQGSTEAFF.

The rearrangement joins TRBV7-3 to TRBJ2-2; 7 bases are shared with TRBD2. CDR1 and CDR2 (germline): SGHTA, FQGTGA. The CDR3 spans 20 residues. J was trimmed by 2 bases and V by 5 bases; bases with no gene match: 20. CDR3 sequence (DNA): TGTGCCAGCAGCCCATCATTACTAGCGCCGGCCGGAAATAACACCGGGGAGCTGTTTTTT. Its translation is CASSPSLLAPAGNNTGELFF.

The V and J genes are TRBV30 and TRBJ2-5; 7 nucleotides align to TRBD1. Trimming cost V 2 bases and J 5 bases; bases outside gene matches: 11. The V gene's germline CDR1 is GTSNPN and CDR2 SVGIG (reference sequence). This CDR3 contains 15 residues. For the CDR3, the DNA is TGTGCCTGGAGTAGGGACAGCTACAGATCGGAGACCCAGTACTTC. It is translated as CAWSRDSYRSETQYF.

The chain joins TRBV5-1 to TRBJ2-3; 7 bases align to TRBD2. CDR3 size: 15 residues. With V trimmed by 1 base and J by 2 bases, 4 bases remained unmatched. From germline, CDR1 is SGHRS and CDR2 YFSETQ. CDR3 amino acids: CASSLRGVDTDTQYF. In DNA, the CDR3 is TGCGCCAGCAGCTTGCGGGGGGTCGACACAGATACGCAGTATTTT.

The chain links TRBV19 to TRBJ1-4; no reliable D call. Trimming removed 6 bases from V and 3 bases from J, with 11 bases in between. The CDR3 runs to 14 residues. Germline values: CDR1 LNHDA, CDR2 SQIVND (reference sequence). The CDR3 bases are TGTGCCAGTAGATCCCCCCGGGCTAATGAAAAACTGTTTTTT. Protein product: CASRSPRANEKLFF.

This clonotype was observed a few times. V gene TRBV6-1 combines with J gene TRBJ1-2; 10 positions agree with TRBD1. In germline, CDR1 is MNHNS, CDR2 SASEGT. The CDR3 sequence is 14 residues long. The trim removed 6 bases at V and 5 bases at J, leaving 6 bases unmatched. CDR3 DNA sequence: TGTGCCAGCAGGCCGGGACAGGGGACTTATGGCTACACCTTC. Translated: CASRPGQGTYGYTF.

This chain joins TRBV6-2 or TRBV6-3 and TRBJ1-6, with 7 nucleotides matching TRBD1. Germline CDR1 MNHEY, CDR2 SVGEGT. The CDR3 sequence is 17 residues long. Germline trimming cut 0 bases from V and 1 base from J; bases unmatched to any gene: 3. CDR3 DNA sequence: TGTGCCAGCAGTTACTCGAAGGGGGCATCCTATAATTCACCCCTCCACTTT. It yields the protein CASSYSKGASYNSPLHF.

By share of the sample, this clonotype is medium-sized. The chain is built from TRBV7-8 and TRBJ1-1; 7 nucleotides align to TRBD1. V trimming: 5 bases; J trimming: 1 base; junction bases outside the gene matches: 4. The CDR3 runs to 14 residues. Germline V gives CDR1 SGHVS, CDR2 FQNEAQ. CDR3 coding DNA: TGTGCCAGCAGCCGTGGACAGGAGAACACTGAAGCTTTCTTT. Amino acids: CASSRGQENTEAFF.

This chain connects TRBV27 to TRBJ1-1; no clear D. Germline CDR1 is MNHEY and CDR2 is SMNVEV (reference sequence). Trimming took off 5 bases at V and 8 bases at J, with 3 bases between the two ends. The CDR3 covers 9 residues. CDR3 sequence reads: CASSLEAFF. DNA of the CDR3: TGTGCCAGCAGTCTAGAAGCTTTCTTT.